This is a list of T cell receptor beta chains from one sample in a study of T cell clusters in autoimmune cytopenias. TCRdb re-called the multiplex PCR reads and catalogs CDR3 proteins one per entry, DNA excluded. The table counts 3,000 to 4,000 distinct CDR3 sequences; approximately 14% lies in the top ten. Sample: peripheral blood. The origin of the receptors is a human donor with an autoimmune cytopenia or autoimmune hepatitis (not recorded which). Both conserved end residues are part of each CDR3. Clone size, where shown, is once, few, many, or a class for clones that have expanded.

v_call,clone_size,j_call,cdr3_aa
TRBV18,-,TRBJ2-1,CASSPIQSSYNEQFF
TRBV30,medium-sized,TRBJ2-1,CAWSAGGLVKNEQFF
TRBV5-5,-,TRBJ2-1,CASSFGATPYNEQFF
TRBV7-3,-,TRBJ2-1,CASSQGVANEQFF
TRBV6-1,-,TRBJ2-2,CASSGPMGTGELFF
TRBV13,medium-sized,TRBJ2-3,CASSFELAGAVDTQYF
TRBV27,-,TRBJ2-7,CASSLRLEPYEQYF
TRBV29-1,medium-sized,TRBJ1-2,CSARQGGRGTF
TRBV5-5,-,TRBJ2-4,CASSLVRTQGPLAKNIQYF
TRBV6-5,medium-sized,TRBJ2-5,CASSYTAVPSETQYF
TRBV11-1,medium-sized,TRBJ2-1,CASSLGDNRVNEQFF
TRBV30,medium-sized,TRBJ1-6,CAWSEGVNSPLHF
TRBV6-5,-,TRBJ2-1,CASSSSHSYNEQFF
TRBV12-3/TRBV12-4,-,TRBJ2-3,CASSPHRGTASTDTQYF
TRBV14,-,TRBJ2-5,CASSRGQEGTQYF
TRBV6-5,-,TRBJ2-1,CATSTTSENEQFF
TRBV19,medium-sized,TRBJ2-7,CASSPLGTVYEQYF
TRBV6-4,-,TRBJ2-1,CASSDRGQTDYNEQFF
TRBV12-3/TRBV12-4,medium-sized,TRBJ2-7,CASNREGPSYEQYF
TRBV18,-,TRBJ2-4,CASSRDTTFYKAKNIQYF
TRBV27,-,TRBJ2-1,CASKSGDGEQFF
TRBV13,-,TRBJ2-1,CASSPVSGANSYNEQFF
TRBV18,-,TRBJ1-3,CASSPVGGSGNTIYF
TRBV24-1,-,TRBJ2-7,CATSERTGTVLIGEQYF
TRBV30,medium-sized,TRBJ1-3,CAWSWGAGNTIYF
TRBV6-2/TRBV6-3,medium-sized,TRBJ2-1,CASSNQGYSSEQFF
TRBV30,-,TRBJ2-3,CAWKRLGTDTQYF
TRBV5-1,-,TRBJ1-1,CATKTAEGLGTEAFF
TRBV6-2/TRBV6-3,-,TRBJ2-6,CASSYSGRDGSGANVLTF
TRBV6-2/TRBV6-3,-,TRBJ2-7,CASHRSPYEQYF
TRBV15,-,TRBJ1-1,CATLRAKTLRAEAFF
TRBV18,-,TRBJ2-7,CASSPFEQAYEQYF
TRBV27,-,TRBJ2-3,CASSRTSGRTDTQYF
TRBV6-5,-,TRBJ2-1,CASRKAGSNEQFF
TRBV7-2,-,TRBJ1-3,CASSLVSSSGNTIYF
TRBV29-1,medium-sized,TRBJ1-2,CSVGDRVVNYGYTF
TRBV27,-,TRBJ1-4,CASGLTGASEKLFF
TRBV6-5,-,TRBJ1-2,CASSDHYGYTF
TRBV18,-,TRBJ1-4,CASSPSFAATNEKLFF
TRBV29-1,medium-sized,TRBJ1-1,CSVAPGEMNTEAFF
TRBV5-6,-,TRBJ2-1,CASSWGYNEQFF
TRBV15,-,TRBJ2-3,CATSRDFRDTQYF
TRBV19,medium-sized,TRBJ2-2,CASSTTSGGNTGELFF
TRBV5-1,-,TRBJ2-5,CASSSGRAPQETQYF
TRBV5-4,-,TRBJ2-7,CASSLWGTGYYEQYF
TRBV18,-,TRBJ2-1,CASSPGTGQFF
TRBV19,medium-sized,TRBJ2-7,CASSRSPSYEQYF
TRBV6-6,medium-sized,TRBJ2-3,CASNSGSPADTQYF
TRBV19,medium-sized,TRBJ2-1,CASSPTTNPPYNEQFF
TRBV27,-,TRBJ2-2,CASSSWTSGGTGELFF
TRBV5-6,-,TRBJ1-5,CASSLGQGASNQPQHF
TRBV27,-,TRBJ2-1,CASSLPGLAYNEQFF
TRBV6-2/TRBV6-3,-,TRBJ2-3,CASGTGGPLTQYF
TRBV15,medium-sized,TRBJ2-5,CATSRGSGGETQYF
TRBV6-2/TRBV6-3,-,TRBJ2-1,CASSYKTNEQFF
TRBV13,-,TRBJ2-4,CASSFRGSGNIQYF
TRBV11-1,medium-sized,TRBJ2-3,CASSPGLGVDTQYF